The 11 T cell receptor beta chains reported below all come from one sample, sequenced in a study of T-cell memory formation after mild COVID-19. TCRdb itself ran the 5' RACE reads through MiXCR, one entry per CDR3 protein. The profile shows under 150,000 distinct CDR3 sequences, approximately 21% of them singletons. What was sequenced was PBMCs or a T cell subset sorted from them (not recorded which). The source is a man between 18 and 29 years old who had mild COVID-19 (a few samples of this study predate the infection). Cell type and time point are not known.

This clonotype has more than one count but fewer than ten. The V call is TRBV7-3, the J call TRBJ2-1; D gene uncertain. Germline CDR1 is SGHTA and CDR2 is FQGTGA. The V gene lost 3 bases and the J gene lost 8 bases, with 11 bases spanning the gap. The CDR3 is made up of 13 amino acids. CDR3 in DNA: TGTGCCAGCAGCTTCCGTACGGGCGATGAGCAGTTCTTC. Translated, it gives CASSFRTGDEQFF.

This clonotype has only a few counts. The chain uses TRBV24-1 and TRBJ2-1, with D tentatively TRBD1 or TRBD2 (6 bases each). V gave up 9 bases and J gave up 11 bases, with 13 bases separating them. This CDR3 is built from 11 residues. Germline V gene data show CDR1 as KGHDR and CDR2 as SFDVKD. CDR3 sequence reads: CATSEGGKQFF. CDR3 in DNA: TGTGCCACCTCAGAGGGGGGTAAGCAGTTCTTC.

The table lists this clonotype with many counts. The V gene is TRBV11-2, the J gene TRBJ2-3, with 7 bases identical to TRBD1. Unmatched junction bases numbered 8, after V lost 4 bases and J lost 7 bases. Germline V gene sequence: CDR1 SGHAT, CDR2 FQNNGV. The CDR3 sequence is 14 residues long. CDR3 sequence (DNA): TGTGCCAGCAGCTCTCCCAGGGGGTTACATACGCAGTATTTT. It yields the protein CASSSPRGLHTQYF.

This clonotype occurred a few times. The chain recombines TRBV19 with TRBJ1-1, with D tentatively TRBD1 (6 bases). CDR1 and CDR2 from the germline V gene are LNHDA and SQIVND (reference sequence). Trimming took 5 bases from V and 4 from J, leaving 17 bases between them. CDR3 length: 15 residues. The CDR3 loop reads CASSRDSGASTEAFF. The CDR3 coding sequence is TGTGCCAGTAGTCGAGACTCAGGGGCATCCACTGAAGCTTTCTTT.

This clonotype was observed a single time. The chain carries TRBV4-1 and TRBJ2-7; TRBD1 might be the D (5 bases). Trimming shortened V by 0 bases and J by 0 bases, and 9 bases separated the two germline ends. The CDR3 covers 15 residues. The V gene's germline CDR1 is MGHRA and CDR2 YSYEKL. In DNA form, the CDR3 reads TGCGCCAGCAGCCAAGATACAGGACCCTCCTACGAGCAGTACTTC. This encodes CASSQDTGPSYEQYF.

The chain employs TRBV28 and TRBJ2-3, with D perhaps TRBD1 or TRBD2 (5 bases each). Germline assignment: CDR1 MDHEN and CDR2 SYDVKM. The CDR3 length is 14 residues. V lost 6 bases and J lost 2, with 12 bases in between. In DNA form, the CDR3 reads TGTGCCAGCAGCCTTACGGGGACCACAGATACGCAGTATTTT. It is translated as CASSLTGTTDTQYF.

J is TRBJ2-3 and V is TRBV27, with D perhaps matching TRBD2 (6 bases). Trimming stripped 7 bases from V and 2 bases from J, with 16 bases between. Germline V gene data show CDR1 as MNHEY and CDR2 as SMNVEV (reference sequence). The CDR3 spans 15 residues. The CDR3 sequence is CASTTKGGTTDTQYF. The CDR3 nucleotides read TGTGCCAGCACTACCAAGGGCGGGACCACAGATACGCAGTATTTT.

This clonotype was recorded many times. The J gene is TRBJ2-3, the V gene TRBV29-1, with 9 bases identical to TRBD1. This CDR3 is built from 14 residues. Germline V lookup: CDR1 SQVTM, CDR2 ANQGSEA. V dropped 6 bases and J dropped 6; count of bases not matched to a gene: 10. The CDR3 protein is CSVETGTGKDTQYF. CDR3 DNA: TGCAGCGTGGAAACCGGGACAGGGAAGGATACGCAGTATTTT.

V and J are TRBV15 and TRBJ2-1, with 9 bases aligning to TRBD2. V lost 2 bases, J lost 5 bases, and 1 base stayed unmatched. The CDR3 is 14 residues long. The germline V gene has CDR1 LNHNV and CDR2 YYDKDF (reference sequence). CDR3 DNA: TGTGCCACCAGCAGAAGACTAGCGGACAATGAGCAGTTCTTC. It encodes CATSRRLADNEQFF.

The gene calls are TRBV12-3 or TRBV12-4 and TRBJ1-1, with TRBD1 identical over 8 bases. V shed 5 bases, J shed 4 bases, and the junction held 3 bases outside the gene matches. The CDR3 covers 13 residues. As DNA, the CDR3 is TGTGCCAGCAGTCAGGGGGCGGGCACTGAAGCTTTCTTT. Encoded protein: CASSQGAGTEAFF.

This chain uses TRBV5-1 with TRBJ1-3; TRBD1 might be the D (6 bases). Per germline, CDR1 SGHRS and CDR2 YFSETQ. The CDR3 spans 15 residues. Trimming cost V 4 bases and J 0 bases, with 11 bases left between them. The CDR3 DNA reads TGCGCCAGCAGCCCGGGGGCCAGCTCTGGAAACACCATATATTTT. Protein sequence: CASSPGASSGNTIYF. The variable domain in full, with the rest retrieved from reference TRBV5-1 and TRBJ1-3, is KAGVTQTPRYLIKTRGQQVTLSCSPISGHRSVSWYQQTPGQGLQFLFEYFSETQRNKGNFPGRFSGRQFSNSRSEMNVSTLELGDSALYLCASSPGASSGNTIYFGEGSWLTVV.